This T cell receptor (beta chain) appears in the sequencing data of a study of early T cells in non-severe SARS-CoV-2 infection. CDR1 is SGHVS and CDR2 is FNYEAQ in the germline V gene. The CDR3 runs to 18 residues. Trimming took 2 bases from V and 2 from J, leaving 20 bases between them. TCRdb reanalysed the 5' RACE reads using MiXCR and keeps one entry per CDR3 protein. Of 110,000 or so distinct CDR3 sequences listed, about 12% are singletons. Ten or more counts support this clonotype. The chain couples TRBV7-6 to TRBJ2-3; possibly TRBD2 for D (6 bases). The clonotype was recovered from an adult who was a healthcare worker with PCR-confirmed SARS-CoV-2 infection or an uninfected control (not recorded which). Sequenced: whole blood. CDR3 DNA: TGTGCCAGCAGCTTATTTTCCCGGTTAGCGGCGAACACAGATACGCAGTATTTT. This encodes CASSLFSRLAANTDTQYF.